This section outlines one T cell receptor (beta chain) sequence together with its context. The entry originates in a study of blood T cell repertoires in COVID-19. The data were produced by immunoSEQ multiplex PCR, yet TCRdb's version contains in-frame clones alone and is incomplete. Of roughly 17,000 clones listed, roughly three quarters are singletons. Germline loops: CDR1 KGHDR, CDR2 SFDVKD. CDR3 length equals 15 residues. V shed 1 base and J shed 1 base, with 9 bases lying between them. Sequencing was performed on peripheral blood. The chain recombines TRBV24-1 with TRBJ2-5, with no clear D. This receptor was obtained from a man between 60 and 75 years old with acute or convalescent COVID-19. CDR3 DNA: TGTGCCACCAGTGATTTTTGGGCAGGCCAAGAGACCCAGTACTTC. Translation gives CATSDFWAGQETQYF.